This T cell receptor (beta chain) emerged from a study of cytomegalovirus exposure and HLA in healthy donors. Study-wide results and limits: The records held CMV serostatus as the only immune exposure information. Reports indicated that the classifier achieved high specificity and sensitivity in diagnosing cytomegalovirus status. TCR beta V- and J-gene trimming, according to a later analysis, was linked to a missense DCLRE1C variant. An assumption of roughly uniform sequencing depth across donors underlay the presence/absence analyses.

Notes on this clone: What it recognizes is unknown.

PCR involved 60 Vbeta and 13 Jbeta primers. Only in-frame clones appear in the TCRdb table, and some are missing; sequencing was by immunoSEQ multiplex PCR. This table holds over 150,000 clones, roughly 79% found once. This receptor was taken from a male donor in good health and CMV-seronegative. The sample taken for sequencing was PBMCs.

The CDR3 region has the DNA TGCGCCAGCAGCTTGGAGGGGACGGGGGACTACGAGCAGTACTTC. Translating gives CASSLEGTGDYEQYF. The rearrangement joins TRBV5-1 to TRBJ2-7, with a weak D call TRBD2 (6 bases). The CDR3 is 15 amino acids. Germline lookup yields CDR1 SGHRS and CDR2 YFSETQ. V was pared by 0 bases and J by 3 bases, with 13 bases between.